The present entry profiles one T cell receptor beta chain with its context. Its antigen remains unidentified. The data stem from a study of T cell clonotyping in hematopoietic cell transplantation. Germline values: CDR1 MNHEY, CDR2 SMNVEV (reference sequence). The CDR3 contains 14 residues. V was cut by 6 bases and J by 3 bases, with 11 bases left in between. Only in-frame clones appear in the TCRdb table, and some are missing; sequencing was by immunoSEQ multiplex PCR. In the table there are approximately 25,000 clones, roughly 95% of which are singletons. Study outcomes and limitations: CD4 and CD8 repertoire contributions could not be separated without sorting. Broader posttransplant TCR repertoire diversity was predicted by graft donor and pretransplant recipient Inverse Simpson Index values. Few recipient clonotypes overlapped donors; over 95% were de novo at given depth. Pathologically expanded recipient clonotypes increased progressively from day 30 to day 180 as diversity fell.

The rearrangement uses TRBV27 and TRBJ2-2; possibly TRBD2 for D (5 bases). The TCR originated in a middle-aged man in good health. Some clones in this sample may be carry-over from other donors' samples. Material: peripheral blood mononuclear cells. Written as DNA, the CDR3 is TGTGCCAGCAGCAGAGGGAGAGACACCGGGGAGCTGTTTTTT. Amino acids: CASSRGRDTGELFF.